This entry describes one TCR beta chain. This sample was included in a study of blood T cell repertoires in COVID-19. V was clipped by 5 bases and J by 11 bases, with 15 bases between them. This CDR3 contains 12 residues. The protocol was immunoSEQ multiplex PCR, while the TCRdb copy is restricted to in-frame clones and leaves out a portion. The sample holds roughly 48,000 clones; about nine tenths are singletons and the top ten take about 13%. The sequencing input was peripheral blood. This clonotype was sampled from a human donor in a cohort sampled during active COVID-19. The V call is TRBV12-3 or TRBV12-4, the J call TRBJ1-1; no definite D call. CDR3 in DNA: TGTGCCAGCAGTCCCCGTAGAGGGTATGCTTTCTTT. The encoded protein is CASSPRRGYAFF.